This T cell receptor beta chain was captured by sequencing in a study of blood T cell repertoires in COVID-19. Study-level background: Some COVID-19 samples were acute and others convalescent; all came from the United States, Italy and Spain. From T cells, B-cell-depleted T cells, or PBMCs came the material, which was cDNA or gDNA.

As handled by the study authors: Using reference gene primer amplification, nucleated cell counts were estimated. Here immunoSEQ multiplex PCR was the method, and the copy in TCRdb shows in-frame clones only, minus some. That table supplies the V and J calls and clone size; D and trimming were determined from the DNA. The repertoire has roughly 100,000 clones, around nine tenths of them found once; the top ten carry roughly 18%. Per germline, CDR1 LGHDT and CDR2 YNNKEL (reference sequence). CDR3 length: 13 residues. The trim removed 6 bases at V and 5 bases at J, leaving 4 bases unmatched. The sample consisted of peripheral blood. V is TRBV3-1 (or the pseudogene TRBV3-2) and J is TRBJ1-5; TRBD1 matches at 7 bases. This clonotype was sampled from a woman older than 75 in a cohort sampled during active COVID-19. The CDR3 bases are TGTGCCAGCAGTAGGGGGCCAGATCAGCCCCAGCATTTT. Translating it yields CASSRGPDQPQHF.